A single sample gave rise to the 18 T cell receptor beta chains below, sequenced in a study of metastatic and nonmetastatic thyroid tumors. TCRdb called clones again from the PCR reads with MiXCR. This sample has about 39,000 clones, with over 15% found just once. Patients had received no treatment of any kind before thyroid surgery. Material: tumor tissue. These TCRs come from a female donor with papillary thyroid cancer or a benign thyroid nodule (not recorded which). Some clones in this sample may be carry-over from other donors' samples.

In this sample, this clone turned up a few times. J is TRBJ2-1 and V is TRBV6-1, with 7 positions matching TRBD2. Trimming took 6 bases from V and 0 from J; bases not matched to a gene: 8. Germline lookup yields CDR1 MNHNS and CDR2 SASEGT. This CDR3 spans 16 amino acids. The DNA of the CDR3 is TGTGCCAGCAGGACGGGACTATCCTACTCCTACAATGAGCAGTTCTTC. Translated: CASRTGLSYSYNEQFF.

In its sample, this clone was seen many times. The rearrangement links TRBV20-1 to TRBJ1-6; D is undetermined. Trimming stripped 3 bases from V and 4 bases from J, with 7 bases between. This CDR3 contains 13 residues. The germline gives CDR1 DFQATT, CDR2 SNEGSKA (reference sequence). The chain's CDR3 is CSASTDYNSPLHF. The CDR3 region has the DNA TGCAGTGCTAGCACAGATTATAATTCACCCCTCCACTTT.

This clone showed up just a few times. CDR3 coding DNA: TGTGCCAGCAGCCCGACAGGGTGCCTCTCTGGAAACACCATATATTTT. Translating it yields CASSPTGCLSGNTIYF. The rearrangement uses TRBV28 and TRBJ1-3; 7 bases fit TRBD1. CDR1 MDHEN and CDR2 SYDVKM come from the germline V gene. Trimming cost V 6 bases and J 0 bases; bases outside gene matches: 8. This CDR3 spans 16 amino acids. Combining the CDR3 with reference TRBV28 and TRBJ1-3 gives the whole variable domain DVKVTQSSRYLVKRTGEKVFLECVQDMDHENMFWYRQDPGLGLRLIYFSYDVKMKEKGDIPEGYSVSREKKERFSLILESASTNQTSMYLCASSPTGCLSGNTIYFGEGSWLTVV.

There are many counts of this clone. The rearrangement links TRBV6-5 to TRBJ1-2; possible D gene TRBD1, 5 bases. The V gene's germline CDR1 is MNHEY and CDR2 SVGAGI. V shed 2 bases and J shed 1 base, with 17 bases lying between them. The CDR3 is made up of 17 amino acids. Written as DNA, the CDR3 is TGTGCCAGCAGTTACGGTGTCTCTTGGGGGATTAACTATGGCTACACCTTC. Translation: CASSYGVSWGINYGYTF.

This clone came up a few times. This could be a read error, since a much larger clone is one nucleotide away. The rearrangement joins TRBV25-1 to TRBJ2-3; D possibly uses TRBD1 or TRBD2 (5 bases each). Germline loops: CDR1 MGHDK, CDR2 SYGVNS. This CDR3 is 16 amino acids long. Deletions cut 4 bases from V and 0 bases from J, with 14 bases between. The CDR3 DNA reads TGTGCCAGCAGTGCCTATAGAGGGGCTAGCACAGATACGCAGTATTTT. Amino acids: CASSAYRGASTDTQYF.

This clone was observed at least ten times. V gene TRBV10-2 combines with J gene TRBJ2-1; 7 bases match TRBD1. V dropped 6 bases and J dropped 4; count of bases not matched to a gene: 6. The CDR3 consists of 14 residues. The germline V gene has CDR1 WSHSY and CDR2 SAAADI. The CDR3 coding sequence is TGCGCCAGCAGAGACAGGGCCCCTTACAATGAGCAGTTCTTC. This gives the protein CASRDRAPYNEQFF.

This clone was found many times. V is TRBV6-1 and J is TRBJ2-5; D gene unclear. CDR3 length: 15 amino acids. Trimming removed 3 bases from V and 6 bases from J, with 17 bases in between. CDR1 and CDR2 (germline): MNHNS, SASEGT. The chain's CDR3 is CASSDPTVRFKTQYF. The CDR3, as DNA: TGTGCCAGCAGTGACCCTACAGTGAGATTTAAGACCCAGTACTTC.

This clone was counted at least ten times. V usage is TRBV4-3 and J usage is TRBJ1-2, with D perhaps matching TRBD1 (5 bases). Trimming stripped 4 bases from V and 8 bases from J, with 14 bases between. The CDR3 consists of 13 residues. Germline CDR1 reads LGHNA; CDR2 reads YSLEER. The CDR3 spells CASSPRGWGGYTF. The CDR3 bases are TGCGCCAGCAGCCCGCGGGGTTGGGGGGGCTACACCTTC.

Note on this clone: A read error may account for a junction end that differs from germline. The J gene is TRBJ1-1, the V gene TRBV4-1; D gene ambiguous. The CDR3 spans 14 residues. Per the germline V gene, CDR1 is MGHRA and CDR2 is YSYEKL. CDR3 nucleotides: TGCGCCAGCAGCCAAGCAGTCATGAACACTGAAACTTTCTTT. It translates to CASSQAVMNTETFF.

This clone showed up many times. This sequence joins TRBV5-4 and TRBJ2-3; perhaps TRBD2 as D (5 bases). The CDR3 is 13 residues long. The germline V gene has CDR1 SGHNT and CDR2 YYREEE (reference sequence). The V end lost 3 bases, the J end lost 6 bases, and 11 bases lay between the germline ends. The CDR3, as DNA: TGTGCCAGCAGCTCCGGCGGGCGGGATACGCAGTATTTT. Amino acids: CASSSGGRDTQYF.

In the case of this clone: The sample holds other DNA sequences that translate to the same CDR3. The J gene is TRBJ2-7, the V gene TRBV29-1; 10 bases match TRBD1. J lost 5 bases, V lost 4 bases, and 8 bases had no gene match. The CDR3 is made up of 14 amino acids. Germline V CDR1 and CDR2: SQVTM, ANQGSEA. The CDR3 DNA sequence: TGCAGCGTTGCGTCGGGACAGGGGCTAAACGAGCAGTACTTC. Its protein product is CSVASGQGLNEQYF.

This clone has ten or more counts. V usage is TRBV5-5 and J usage is TRBJ2-1; 11 positions match TRBD2. The CDR3 covers 16 residues. After removal of 3 bases from V and 8 bases from J, the junction contained 10 bases not matched to a gene. Germline V gene lookup returns CDR1 SGHKS and CDR2 YYEKEE (reference sequence). This CDR3 reads CASSSLLAGAEHEQFF. The CDR3 DNA follows: TGTGCCAGCAGCTCGTTACTAGCGGGAGCGGAGCATGAGCAGTTCTTC. Combining the CDR3 with reference TRBV5-5 and TRBJ2-1 gives the whole variable domain DAGVTQSPTHLIKTRGQQVTLRCSPISGHKSVSWYQQVLGQGPQFIFQYYEKEERGRGNFPDRFSARQFPNYSSELNVNALLLGDSALYLCASSSLLAGAEHEQFFGPGTRLTVL.

This clone was found many times. The chain has TRBV2 and TRBJ2-5; tentative D call: TRBD2 (5 bases). V gave up 6 bases and J gave up 5 bases, with 19 bases separating them. Germline V gene sequence: CDR1 SNHLY, CDR2 FYNNEI. CDR3 length: 15 amino acids. The CDR3 DNA reads TGTGCCAGCAGCGCTGGGAGCTTCTTCGGGGAGACCCAGTACTTC. It translates to CASSAGSFFGETQYF.

Ten or more counts support this clone. The chain joins TRBV4-1 to TRBJ2-7; 8 bases agree with TRBD2. The germline V gene has CDR1 MGHRA and CDR2 YSYEKL. This CDR3 is built from 14 residues. V trimming: 3 bases; J trimming: 4 bases; junction bases outside the gene matches: 5. CDR3 in DNA: TGCGCCAGCAGCCAGGGCGGGGGGATATACGAGCAGTACTTC. Its translation is CASSQGGGIYEQYF.

The chain joins TRBV14 to TRBJ2-7; 10 bases line up with TRBD2. The trim removed 0 bases at V and 3 bases at J, leaving 20 bases unmatched. There are 21 residues in the CDR3. CDR1 SGHDN and CDR2 FVKESK come from the germline V gene. The CDR3 protein is CASSQEVISLASGRMVYEQYF. CDR3 sequence (DNA): TGTGCCAGCAGCCAAGAAGTTATTTCGTTGGCTAGCGGGAGAATGGTCTACGAGCAGTACTTC.

The rearrangement links TRBV5-1 to TRBJ2-3; 8 nucleotides agree with TRBD2. The CDR3 length is 15 residues. After removal of 4 bases from V and 5 bases from J, the junction contained 9 bases not matched to a gene. Germline V gene data show CDR1 as SGHRS and CDR2 as YFSETQ. CDR3 region: CASSASGLGVDTQYF. CDR3 coding DNA: TGCGCCAGCAGCGCTAGCGGGTTAGGGGTAGATACGCAGTATTTT.

The chain combines TRBV11-2 with TRBJ2-2, with D uncertain. Trimming removed 7 bases at V and 1 base at J, with 13 bases between. Germline loops: CDR1 SGHAT, CDR2 FQNNGV. The CDR3 is made up of 15 amino acids. The CDR3 DNA is TGTGCCAGCACCCCACGGGCTGTGAACACCGGGGAGCTGTTTTTT. Encoded protein: CASTPRAVNTGELFF.

This clone was detected many times. Its ends do not fully match the called genes, so a read error is possible. Additional DNA sequences in this sample encode the identical CDR3. The chain couples TRBV9 to TRBJ2-1; 8 bases match TRBD2. The CDR3 has 16 amino acids. CDR1 is SGDLS, CDR2 YYNGEE, per germline. This CDR3 reads CASSDRTSRTSNEQFF. The CDR3 region has the DNA TGTGCCAGTAGCGACAGGACTAGCCGAACTAGCAATGAGCAGTTCTTC.